Given below is one T cell receptor (beta chain) in context. Its antigen is unknown. This record belongs to a study of OX40 agonist ivuxolimab in advanced cancers. Overall study context: Every 2 weeks, ivuxolimab was infused into the patients intravenously at between 0.01 and 10 mg/kg. Enrolled patients in dose escalation had cancers that were hepatocellular carcinoma, melanoma, renal cell or head and neck cancer. The study, taken as a whole, reports: Clonal expansion was seen in CD4+ and CD8+ blood T cells by week 6 at 0.1 to 3.0 mg/kg.

V was clipped by 3 bases and J by 4 bases, with 13 bases between them. The CDR3 is 15 residues long. Germline assignment: CDR1 SGHTA and CDR2 FQGNSA. Data came from immunoSEQ multiplex PCR; TCRdb stores just in-frame clones and leaves some out. The table includes 9,500 to 13,000 clones, 76% detected once. Specimen: CD4+ or CD8+ T cells sorted from blood, collected in a trial of the OX40 agonist ivuxolimab. This receptor was identified in an adult with an advanced solid tumor such as melanoma, head and neck, liver or kidney cancer. The chain recombines TRBV7-2 with TRBJ2-1, with D tentatively TRBD1 or TRBD2 (5 bases each). The CDR3 region is CASSFRDEHYNEQFF. CDR3 DNA sequence: TGTGCCAGCAGCTTTAGGGACGAACATTACAATGAGCAGTTCTTC.